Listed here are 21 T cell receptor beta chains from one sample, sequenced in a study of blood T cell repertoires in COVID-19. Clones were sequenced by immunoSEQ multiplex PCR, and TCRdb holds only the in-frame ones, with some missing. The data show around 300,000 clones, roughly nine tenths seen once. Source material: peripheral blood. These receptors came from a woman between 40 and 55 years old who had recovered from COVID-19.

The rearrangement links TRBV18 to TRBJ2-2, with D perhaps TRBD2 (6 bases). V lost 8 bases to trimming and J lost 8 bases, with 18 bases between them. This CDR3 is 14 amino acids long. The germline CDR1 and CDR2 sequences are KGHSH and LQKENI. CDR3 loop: CASRERIIVGELFF. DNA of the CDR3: TGTGCCAGCCGGGAGCGGATTATTGTTGGGGAGCTGTTTTTT.

CDR3 region: CAISESQGPTSGNTIYF. For the CDR3, the DNA is TGTGCCATCAGTGAGTCTCAGGGTCCTACCTCTGGAAACACCATATATTTT. The rearrangement uses TRBV10-3 and TRBJ1-3, with D possibly matching TRBD1 (5 bases). CDR1 and CDR2 from the germline V gene are ENHRY and SYGVKD. The CDR3 extends over 17 amino acids. V dropped 0 bases and J dropped 0 bases, with 12 bases sitting between them.

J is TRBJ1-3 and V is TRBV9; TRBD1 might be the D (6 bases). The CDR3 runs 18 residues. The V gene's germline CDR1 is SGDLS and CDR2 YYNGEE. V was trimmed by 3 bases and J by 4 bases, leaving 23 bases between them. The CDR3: CASSAQISTGTSGNTIYF. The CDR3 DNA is TGTGCCAGCAGCGCACAAATTAGCACCGGGACATCCGGAAACACCATATATTTT.

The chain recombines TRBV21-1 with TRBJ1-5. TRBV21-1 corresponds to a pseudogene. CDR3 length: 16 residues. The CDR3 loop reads CASSERWVGSNQPQHF. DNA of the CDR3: TGTGCCAGCAGCGAGAGGTGGGTCGGAAGCAATCAGCCCCAGCATTTT.

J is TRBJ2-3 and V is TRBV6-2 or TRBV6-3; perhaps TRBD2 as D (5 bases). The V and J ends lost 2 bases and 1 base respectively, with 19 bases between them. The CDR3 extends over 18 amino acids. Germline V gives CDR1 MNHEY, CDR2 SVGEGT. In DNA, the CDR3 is TGTGCCAGCAGTTACGCCCTAGCAGCTTCAGGAGGCACAGATACGCAGTATTTT. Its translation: CASSYALAASGGTDTQYF.

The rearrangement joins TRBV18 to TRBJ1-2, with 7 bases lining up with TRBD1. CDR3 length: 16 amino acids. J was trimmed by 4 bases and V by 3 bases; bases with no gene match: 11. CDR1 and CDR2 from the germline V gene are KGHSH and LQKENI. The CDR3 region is CASSPASTGNSYGYTF. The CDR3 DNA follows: TGTGCCAGCTCACCCGCATCGACAGGGAACAGCTATGGCTACACCTTC.

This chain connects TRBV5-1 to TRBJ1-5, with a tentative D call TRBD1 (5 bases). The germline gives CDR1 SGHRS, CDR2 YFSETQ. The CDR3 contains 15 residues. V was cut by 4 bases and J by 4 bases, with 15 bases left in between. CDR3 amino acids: CASSPGPAGNQPQHF. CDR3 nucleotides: TGCGCCAGCAGCCCTGGCCCGGCAGGGAATCAGCCCCAGCATTTT.

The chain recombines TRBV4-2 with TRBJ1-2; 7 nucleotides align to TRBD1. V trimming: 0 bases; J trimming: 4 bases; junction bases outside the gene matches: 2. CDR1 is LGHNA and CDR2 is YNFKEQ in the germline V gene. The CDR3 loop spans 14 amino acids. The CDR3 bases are TGTGCCAGCAGCCAAGATAGGGACAGCTATGGCTACACCTTC. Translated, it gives CASSQDRDSYGYTF.

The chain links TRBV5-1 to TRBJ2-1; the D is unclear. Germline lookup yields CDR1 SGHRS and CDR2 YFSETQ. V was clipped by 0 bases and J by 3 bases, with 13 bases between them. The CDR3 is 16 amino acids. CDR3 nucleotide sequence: TGCGCCAGCAGCTTGGCTATCGGCGGAAACTACAATGAGCAGTTCTTC. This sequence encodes CASSLAIGGNYNEQFF. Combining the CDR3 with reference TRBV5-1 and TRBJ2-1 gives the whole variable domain KAGVTQTPRYLIKTRGQQVTLSCSPISGHRSVSWYQQTPGQGLQFLFEYFSETQRNKGNFPGRFSGRQFSNSRSEMNVSTLELGDSALYLCASSLAIGGNYNEQFFGPGTRLTVL.

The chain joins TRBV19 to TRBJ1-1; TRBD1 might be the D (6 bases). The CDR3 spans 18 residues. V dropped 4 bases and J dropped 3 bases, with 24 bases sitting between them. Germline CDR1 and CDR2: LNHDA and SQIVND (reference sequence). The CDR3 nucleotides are TGTGCCAGTAGTACCGTCGGAAAGGGTCAGGGGAGGGACACTGAAGCTTTCTTT. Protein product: CASSTVGKGQGRDTEAFF. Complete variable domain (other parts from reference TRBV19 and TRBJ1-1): DGGITQSPKYLFRKEGQNVTLSCEQNLNHDAMYWYRQDPGQGLRLIYYSQIVNDFQKGDIAEGYSVSREKKESFPLTVTSAQKNPTAFYLCASSTVGKGQGRDTEAFFGQGTRLTVV.

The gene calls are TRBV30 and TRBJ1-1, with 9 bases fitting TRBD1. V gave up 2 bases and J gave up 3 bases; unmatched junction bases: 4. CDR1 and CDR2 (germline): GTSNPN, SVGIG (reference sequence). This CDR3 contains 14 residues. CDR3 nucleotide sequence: TGTGCCTGGAGTCCCCGGGACAGGGACACTGAAGCTTTCTTT. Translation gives CAWSPRDRDTEAFF.

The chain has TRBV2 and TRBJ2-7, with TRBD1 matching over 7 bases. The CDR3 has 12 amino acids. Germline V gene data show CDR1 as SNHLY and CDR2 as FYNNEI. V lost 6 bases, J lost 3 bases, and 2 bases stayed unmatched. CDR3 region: CASRRQGYEQYF. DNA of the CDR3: TGTGCCAGCAGGCGACAGGGCTACGAGCAGTACTTC.

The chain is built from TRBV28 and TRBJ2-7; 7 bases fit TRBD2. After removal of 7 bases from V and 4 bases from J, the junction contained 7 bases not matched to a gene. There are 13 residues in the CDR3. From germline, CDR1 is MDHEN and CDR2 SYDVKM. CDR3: CASTSGGAYEQYF. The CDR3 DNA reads TGTGCCAGCACCTCGGGGGGAGCATACGAGCAGTACTTC.

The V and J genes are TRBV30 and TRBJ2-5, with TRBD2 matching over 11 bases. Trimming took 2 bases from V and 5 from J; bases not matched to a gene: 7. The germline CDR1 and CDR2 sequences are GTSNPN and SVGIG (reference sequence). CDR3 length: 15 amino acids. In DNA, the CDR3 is TGTGCCTGGAGTCCCGGGACTAGCGGCACGGAGACCCAGTACTTC. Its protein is CAWSPGTSGTETQYF.

The CDR3 DNA is TGTGCCAGCAGCTTAGTCCCGAATCAGCCCCAGCATTTT. Its translation is CASSLVPNQPQHF. The rearrangement uses TRBV7-9 and TRBJ1-5; no clear D. CDR3 length: 13 amino acids. V gave up 1 base and J gave up 4 bases, with 5 bases separating them. Per germline, CDR1 SEHNR and CDR2 FQNEAQ (reference sequence).

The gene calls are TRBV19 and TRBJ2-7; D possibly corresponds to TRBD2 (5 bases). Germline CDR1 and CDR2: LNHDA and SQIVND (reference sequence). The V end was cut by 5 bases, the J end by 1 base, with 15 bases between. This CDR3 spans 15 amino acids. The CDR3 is CASSSGSRFSYEQYF. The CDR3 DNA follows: TGTGCCAGTAGTTCGGGATCGCGTTTTTCCTACGAGCAGTACTTC.

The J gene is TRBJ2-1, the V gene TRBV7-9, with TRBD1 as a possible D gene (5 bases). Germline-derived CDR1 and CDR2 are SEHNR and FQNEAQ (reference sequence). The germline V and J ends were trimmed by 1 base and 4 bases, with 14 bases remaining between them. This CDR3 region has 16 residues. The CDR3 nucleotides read TGTGCCAGCAGCTTAGATACAGGACACCTTTACAATGAGCAGTTCTTC. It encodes CASSLDTGHLYNEQFF.

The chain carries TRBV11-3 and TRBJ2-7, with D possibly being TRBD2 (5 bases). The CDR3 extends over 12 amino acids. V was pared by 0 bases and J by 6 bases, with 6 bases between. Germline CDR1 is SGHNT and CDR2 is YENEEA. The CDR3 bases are TGTGCCAGCAGCTTAGATCGGGGCGAGCAGTACTTC. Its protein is CASSLDRGEQYF.

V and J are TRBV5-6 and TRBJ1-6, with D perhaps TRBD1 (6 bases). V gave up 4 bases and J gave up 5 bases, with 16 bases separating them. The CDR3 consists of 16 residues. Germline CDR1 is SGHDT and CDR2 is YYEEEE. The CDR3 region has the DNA TGTGCCAGCAGCGAGGCCGGTGGGGGCCATAATTCACCCCTCCACTTT. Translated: CASSEAGGGHNSPLHF.

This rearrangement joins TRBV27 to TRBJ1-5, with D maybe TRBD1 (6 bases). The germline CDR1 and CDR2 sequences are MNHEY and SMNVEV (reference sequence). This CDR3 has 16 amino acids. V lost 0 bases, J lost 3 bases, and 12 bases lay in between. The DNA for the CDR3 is TGTGCCAGCAGTTTATCTAGTCGGACAGTCAATCAGCCCCAGCATTTT. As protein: CASSLSSRTVNQPQHF.

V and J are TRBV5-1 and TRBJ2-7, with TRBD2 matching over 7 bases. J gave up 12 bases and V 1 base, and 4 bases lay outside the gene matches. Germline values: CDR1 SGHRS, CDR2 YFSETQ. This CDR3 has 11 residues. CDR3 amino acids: CASSLSGGWYF. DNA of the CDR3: TGCGCCAGCAGCTTGTCCGGGGGGTGGTACTTC.